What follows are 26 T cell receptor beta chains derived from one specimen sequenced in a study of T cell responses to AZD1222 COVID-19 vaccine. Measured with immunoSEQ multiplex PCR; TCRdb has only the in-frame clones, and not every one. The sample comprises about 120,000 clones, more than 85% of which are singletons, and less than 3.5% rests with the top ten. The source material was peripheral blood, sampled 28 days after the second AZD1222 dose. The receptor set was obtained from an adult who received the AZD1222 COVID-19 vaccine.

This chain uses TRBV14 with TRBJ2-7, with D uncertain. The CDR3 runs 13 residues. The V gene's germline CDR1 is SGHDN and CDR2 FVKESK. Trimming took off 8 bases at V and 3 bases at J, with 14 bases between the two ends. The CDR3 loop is CASGEASGYEQYF. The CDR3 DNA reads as TGTGCCAGCGGTGAGGCGTCGGGCTACGAGCAGTACTTC. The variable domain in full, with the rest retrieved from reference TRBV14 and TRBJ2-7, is EAGVTQFPSHSVIEKGQTVTLRCDPISGHDNLYWYRRVMGKEIKFLLHFVKESKQDESGMPNNRFLAERTGGTYSTLKVQPAELEDSGVYFCASGEASGYEQYFGPGTRLTVT.

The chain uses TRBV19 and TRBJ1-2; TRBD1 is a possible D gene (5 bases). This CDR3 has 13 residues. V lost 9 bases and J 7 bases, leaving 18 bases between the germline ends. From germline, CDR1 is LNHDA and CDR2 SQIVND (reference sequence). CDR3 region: CASSQGREGGYTF. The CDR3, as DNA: TGTGCCAGCTCCCAGGGAAGGGAGGGTGGCTACACCTTC.

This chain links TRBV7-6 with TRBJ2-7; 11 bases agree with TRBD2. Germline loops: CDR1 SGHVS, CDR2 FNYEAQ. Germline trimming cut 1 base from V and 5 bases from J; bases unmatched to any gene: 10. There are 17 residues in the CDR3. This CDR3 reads CASSLEGLAGGGDEQYF. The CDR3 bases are TGTGCCAGCAGCTTAGAGGGTCTAGCGGGGGGTGGAGACGAGCAGTACTTC.

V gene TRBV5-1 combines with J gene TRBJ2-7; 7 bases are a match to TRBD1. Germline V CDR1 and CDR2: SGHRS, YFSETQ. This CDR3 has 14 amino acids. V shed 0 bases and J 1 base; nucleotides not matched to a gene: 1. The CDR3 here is CASSLGQGSYEQYF. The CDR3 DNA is TGCGCCAGCAGCTTGGGACAGGGATCCTACGAGCAGTACTTC. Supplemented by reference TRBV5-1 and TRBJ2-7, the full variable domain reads KAGVTQTPRYLIKTRGQQVTLSCSPISGHRSVSWYQQTPGQGLQFLFEYFSETQRNKGNFPGRFSGRQFSNSRSEMNVSTLELGDSALYLCASSLGQGSYEQYFGPGTRLTVT.

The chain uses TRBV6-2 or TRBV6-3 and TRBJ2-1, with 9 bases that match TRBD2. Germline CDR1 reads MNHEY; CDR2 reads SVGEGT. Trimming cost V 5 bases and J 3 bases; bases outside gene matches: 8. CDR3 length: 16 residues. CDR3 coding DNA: TGTGCCAGCAGTGCTTCTAGCGGGGAGGGCTACAATGAGCAGTTCTTC. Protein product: CASSASSGEGYNEQFF.

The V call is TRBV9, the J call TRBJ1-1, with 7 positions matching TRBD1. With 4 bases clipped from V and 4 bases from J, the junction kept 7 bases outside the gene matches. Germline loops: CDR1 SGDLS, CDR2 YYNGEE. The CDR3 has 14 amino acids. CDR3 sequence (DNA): TGTGCCAGCAGCCCGATGACAGGGCGCACTGAAGCTTTCTTT. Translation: CASSPMTGRTEAFF.

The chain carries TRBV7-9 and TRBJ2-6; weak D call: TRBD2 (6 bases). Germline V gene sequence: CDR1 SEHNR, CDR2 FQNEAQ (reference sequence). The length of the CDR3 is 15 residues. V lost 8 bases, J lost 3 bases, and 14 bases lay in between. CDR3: CASRYEGLGANVLTF. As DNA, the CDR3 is TGTGCCAGCCGATACGAGGGACTTGGGGCCAACGTCCTGACTTTC.

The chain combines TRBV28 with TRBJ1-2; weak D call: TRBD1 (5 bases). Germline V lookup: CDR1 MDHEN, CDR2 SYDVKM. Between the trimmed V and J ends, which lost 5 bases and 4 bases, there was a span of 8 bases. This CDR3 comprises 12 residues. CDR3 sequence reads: CASSPDSYGYTF. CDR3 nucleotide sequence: TGTGCCAGCAGTCCCGACAGCTATGGCTACACCTTC.

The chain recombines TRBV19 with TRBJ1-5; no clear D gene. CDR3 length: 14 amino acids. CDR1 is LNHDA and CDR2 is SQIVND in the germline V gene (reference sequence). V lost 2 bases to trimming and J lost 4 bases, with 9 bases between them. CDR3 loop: CASSIPAVNQPQHF. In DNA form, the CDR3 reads TGTGCCAGTAGTATACCGGCGGTGAATCAGCCCCAGCATTTT.

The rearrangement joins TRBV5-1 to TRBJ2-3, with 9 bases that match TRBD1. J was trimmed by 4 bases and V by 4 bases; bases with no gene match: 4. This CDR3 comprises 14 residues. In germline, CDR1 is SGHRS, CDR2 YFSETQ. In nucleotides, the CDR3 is TGCGCCAGCAGCCACAGACAGGGGGCAGATACGCAGTATTTT. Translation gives CASSHRQGADTQYF.

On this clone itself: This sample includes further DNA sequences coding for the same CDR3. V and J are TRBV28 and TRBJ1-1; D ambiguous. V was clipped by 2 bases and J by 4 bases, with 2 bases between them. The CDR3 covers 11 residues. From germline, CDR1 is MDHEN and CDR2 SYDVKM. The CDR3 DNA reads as TGTGCCAGCAGTTTAAGCACTGAAGCTTTCTTT. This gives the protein CASSLSTEAFF. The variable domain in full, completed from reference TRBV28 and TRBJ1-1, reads DVKVTQSSRYLVKRTGEKVFLECVQDMDHENMFWYRQDPGLGLRLIYFSYDVKMKEKGDIPEGYSVSREKKERFSLILESASTNQTSMYLCASSLSTEAFFGQGTRLTVV.

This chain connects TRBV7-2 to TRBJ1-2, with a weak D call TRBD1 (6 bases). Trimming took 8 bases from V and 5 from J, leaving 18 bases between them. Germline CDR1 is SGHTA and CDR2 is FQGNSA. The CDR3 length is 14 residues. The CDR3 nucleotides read TGTGCCAGCGAGAGCGTGGGGGGCGGTTATGGCTACACCTTC. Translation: CASESVGGGYGYTF.

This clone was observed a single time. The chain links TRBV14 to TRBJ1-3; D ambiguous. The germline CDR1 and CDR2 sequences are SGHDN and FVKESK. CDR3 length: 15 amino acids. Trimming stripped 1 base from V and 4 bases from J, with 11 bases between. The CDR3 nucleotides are TGTGCCAGCAGCCAAGTTACGTTCTTCGGAAACACCATATATTTT. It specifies CASSQVTFFGNTIYF.

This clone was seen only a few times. The CDR3 here is CASSSGQNKQYF. The CDR3 DNA reads as TGTGCCAGCAGCTCCGGACAGAATAAGCAGTACTTC. This chain uses TRBV7-3 with TRBJ2-7; the D gene is possibly TRBD1 (6 bases). The CDR3 is 12 amino acids. Between the trimmed V and J ends, which lost 4 bases and 8 bases, there was a span of 12 bases. Germline V CDR1 and CDR2: SGHTA, FQGTGA.

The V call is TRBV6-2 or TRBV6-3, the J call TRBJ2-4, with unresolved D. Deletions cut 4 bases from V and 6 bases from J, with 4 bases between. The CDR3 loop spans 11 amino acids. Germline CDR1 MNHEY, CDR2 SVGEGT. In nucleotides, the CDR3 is TGTGCCAGCAGTTGGACAAACATTCAGTACTTC. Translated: CASSWTNIQYF.

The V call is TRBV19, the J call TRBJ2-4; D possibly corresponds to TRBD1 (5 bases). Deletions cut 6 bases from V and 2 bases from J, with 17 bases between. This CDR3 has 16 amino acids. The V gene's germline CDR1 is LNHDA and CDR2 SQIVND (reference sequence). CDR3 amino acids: CASSQTEYYTKNIQYF. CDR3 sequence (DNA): TGTGCCAGTAGCCAGACAGAGTACTACACCAAAAACATTCAGTACTTC.

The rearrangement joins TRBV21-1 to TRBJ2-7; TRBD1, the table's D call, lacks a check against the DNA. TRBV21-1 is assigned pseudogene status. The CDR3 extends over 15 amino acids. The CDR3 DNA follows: TGTGCCAGCAGCAAAGACCCGGGACAGGGCTACGAGCAGTACTTC. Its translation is CASSKDPGQGYEQYF.

The CDR3 DNA follows: TGTGCCAGCAGCCAAGGTTTTGAGCAGTACTTC. This codes for CASSQGFEQYF. V is TRBV3-1 (or the pseudogene TRBV3-2) and J is TRBJ2-7; D is uncertain. V gave up 1 base and J gave up 7 bases, with 5 bases separating them. This CDR3 has 11 amino acids. Germline-derived CDR1 and CDR2 are LGHDT and YNNKEL (reference sequence).

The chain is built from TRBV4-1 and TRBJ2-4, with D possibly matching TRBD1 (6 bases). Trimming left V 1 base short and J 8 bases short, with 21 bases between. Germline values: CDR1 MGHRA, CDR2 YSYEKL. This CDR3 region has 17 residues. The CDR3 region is CASSQGSFQGWLDIQYF. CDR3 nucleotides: TGCGCCAGCAGCCAAGGTTCTTTCCAGGGGTGGTTAGACATTCAGTACTTC.

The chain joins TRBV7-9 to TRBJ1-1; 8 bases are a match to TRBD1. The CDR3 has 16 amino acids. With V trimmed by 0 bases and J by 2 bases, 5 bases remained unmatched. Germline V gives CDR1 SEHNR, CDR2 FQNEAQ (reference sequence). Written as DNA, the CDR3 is TGTGCCAGCAGCTTAGCGGCAGGGGGCGATAACACTGAAGCTTTCTTT. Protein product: CASSLAAGGDNTEAFF.

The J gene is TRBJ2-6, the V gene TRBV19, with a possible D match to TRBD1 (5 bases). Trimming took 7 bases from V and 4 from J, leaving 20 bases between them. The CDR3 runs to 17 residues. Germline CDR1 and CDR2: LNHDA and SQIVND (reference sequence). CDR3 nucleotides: TGTGCCAGTACCCCGCTCCCTCAGGGTTCCGGGGCCAACGTCCTGACTTTC. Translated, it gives CASTPLPQGSGANVLTF.

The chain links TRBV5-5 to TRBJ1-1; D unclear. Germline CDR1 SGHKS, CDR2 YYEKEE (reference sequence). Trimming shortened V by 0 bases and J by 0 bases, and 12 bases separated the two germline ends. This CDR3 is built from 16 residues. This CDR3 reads CASSLDWRGMNTEAFF. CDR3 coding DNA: TGTGCCAGCAGCTTGGATTGGCGGGGAATGAACACTGAAGCTTTCTTT.

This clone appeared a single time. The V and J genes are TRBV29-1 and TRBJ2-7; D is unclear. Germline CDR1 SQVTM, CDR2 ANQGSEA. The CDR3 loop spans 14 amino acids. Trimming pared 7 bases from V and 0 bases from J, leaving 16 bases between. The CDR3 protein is CSASGDGSSYEQYF. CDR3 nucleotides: TGCAGCGCCTCGGGTGACGGTAGCTCCTACGAGCAGTACTTC.

This CDR3 reads CASSLRGQDTDTQYF. The CDR3 region has the DNA TGTGCCAGCAGCTTAAGAGGGCAGGACACAGATACGCAGTATTTT. The V call is TRBV7-2, the J call TRBJ2-3, with D possibly matching TRBD2 (5 bases). Trimming took 2 bases from V and 2 from J, leaving 11 bases between them. CDR1 is SGHTA, CDR2 FQGNSA, per germline. This CDR3 is built from 15 residues.

The CDR3 protein is CASSYSLRDSPLHF. CDR3 coding DNA: TGTGCCAGCAGTTACTCGCTCAGGGATTCACCCCTCCACTTT. This chain connects TRBV6-6 to TRBJ1-6; possibly TRBD1 for D (5 bases). CDR1 and CDR2 from the germline V gene are MNHNY and SVGAGI (reference sequence). This CDR3 contains 14 residues. Trimming cost V 0 bases and J 8 bases, with 8 bases left between them.

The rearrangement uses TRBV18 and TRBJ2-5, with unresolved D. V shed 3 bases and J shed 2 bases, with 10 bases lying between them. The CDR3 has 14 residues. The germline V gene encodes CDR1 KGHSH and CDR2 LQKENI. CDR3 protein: CASSPYGGQETQYF. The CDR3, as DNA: TGTGCCAGCTCACCGTACGGTGGACAAGAGACCCAGTACTTC. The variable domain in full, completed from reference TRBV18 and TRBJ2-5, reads NAGVMQNPRHLVRRRGQEARLRCSPMKGHSHVYWYRQLPEEGLKFMVYLQKENIIDESGMPKERFSAEFPKEGPSILRIQQVVRGDSAAYFCASSPYGGQETQYFGPGTRLLVL.